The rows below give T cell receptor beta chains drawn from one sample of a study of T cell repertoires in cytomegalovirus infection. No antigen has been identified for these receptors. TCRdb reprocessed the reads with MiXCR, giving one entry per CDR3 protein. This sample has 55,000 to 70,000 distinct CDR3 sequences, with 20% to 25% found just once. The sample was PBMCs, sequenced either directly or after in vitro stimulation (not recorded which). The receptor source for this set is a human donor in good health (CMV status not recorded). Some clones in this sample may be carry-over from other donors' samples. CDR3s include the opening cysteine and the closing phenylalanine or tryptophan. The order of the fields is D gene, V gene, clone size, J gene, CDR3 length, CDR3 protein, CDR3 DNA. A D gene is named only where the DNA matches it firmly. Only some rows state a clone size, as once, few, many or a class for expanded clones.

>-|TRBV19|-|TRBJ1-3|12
CASSLAGNTIYF
TGTGCCAGTAGTCTCGCTGGAAACACCATATATTTT
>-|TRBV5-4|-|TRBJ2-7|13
CASSFQGGHEQYF
TGTGCCAGCAGCTTTCAAGGGGGGCACGAGCAGTACTTC
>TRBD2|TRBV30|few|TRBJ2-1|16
CAWTPKRGSSYNEQFF
TGTGCCTGGACCCCTAAGCGGGGTAGCTCCTACAATGAGCAGTTCTTC
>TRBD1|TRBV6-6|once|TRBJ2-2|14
CASSQPTGAGELFF
TGTGCCAGCAGCCAACCGACAGGGGCCGGGGAGCTGTTTTTT
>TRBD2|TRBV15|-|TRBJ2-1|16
CATSRVGASGRNEQFF
TGTGCCACCAGCAGAGTTGGGGCTAGCGGGAGGAATGAGCAGTTCTTC
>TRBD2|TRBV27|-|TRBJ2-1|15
CASSAGLAGVDEQFF
TGTGCCAGCAGTGCGGGACTAGCGGGAGTCGATGAGCAGTTCTTC
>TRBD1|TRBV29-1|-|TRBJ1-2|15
CSVAGGQGKFVGYTF
TGCAGCGTTGCGGGAGGACAGGGAAAGTTTGTTGGCTACACCTTC
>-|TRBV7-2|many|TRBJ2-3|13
CASSPNQGDTQYF
TGTGCCAGCAGCCCGAATCAAGGAGATACGCAGTATTTT
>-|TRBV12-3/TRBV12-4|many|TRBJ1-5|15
CASSLNGPGNQPQHF
TGTGCCAGCAGTTTAAACGGACCGGGCAATCAGCCCCAGCATTTT
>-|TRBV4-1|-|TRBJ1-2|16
CASSQLGRLANYGYTF
TGCGCCAGCAGCCAACTGGGGCGTCTAGCTAACTATGGCTACACCTTC
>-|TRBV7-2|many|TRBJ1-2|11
CASSSGYGYTF
TGTGCCAGCAGCTCGGGCTATGGCTACACCTTC
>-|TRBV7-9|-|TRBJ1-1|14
CASSPAGGDTEAFF
TGTGCCAGCAGCCCCGCGGGAGGGGACACTGAAGCTTTCTTT
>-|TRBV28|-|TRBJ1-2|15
CASSLPTALADGYTF
TGTGCCAGCAGTTTACCGACAGCGCTGGCGGATGGCTACACCTTC
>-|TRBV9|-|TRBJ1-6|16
CASSGARGLLNSPLHF
TGTGCCAGCAGCGGGGCCAGGGGACTACTAAATTCACCCCTCCACTTT
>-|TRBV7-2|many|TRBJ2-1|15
CASSLNVGGYNEQFF
TGTGCCAGCAGCTTAAATGTCGGCGGGTACAATGAGCAGTTCTTC
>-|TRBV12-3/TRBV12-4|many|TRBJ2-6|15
CASTVAGSGANVLTF
TGTGCCAGCACGGTCGCGGGCTCTGGGGCCAACGTCCTGACTTTC
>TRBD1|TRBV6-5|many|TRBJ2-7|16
CASSYDVGQGVYEQYF
TGTGCCAGCAGTTACGATGTGGGACAGGGGGTATACGAGCAGTACTTC
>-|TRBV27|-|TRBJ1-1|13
CASSPTTATEAFF
TGTGCCAGCAGTCCGACCACCGCCACTGAAGCTTTCTTT
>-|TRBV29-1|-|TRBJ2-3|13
CSVRQLSTDTQYF
TGCAGCGTTAGACAGCTAAGCACAGATACGCAGTATTTT
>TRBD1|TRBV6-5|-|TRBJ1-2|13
CATHRGYGYGYTF
TGTGCCACCCACAGGGGTTATGGCTATGGCTACACCTTC
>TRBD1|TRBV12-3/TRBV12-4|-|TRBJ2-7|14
CASKTGYGSYEQYF
TGTGCCAGCAAGACAGGGTACGGATCCTACGAGCAGTACTTC
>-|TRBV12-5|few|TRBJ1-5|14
CASGFGGGNQPQHF
TGTGCTAGTGGTTTTGGAGGGGGCAATCAGCCCCAGCATTTT
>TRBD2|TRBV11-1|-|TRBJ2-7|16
CASSSTLAGGSYEQYF
TGTGCCAGCAGCTCAACACTAGCGGGAGGTTCCTACGAGCAGTACTTC
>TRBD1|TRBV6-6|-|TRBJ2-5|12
CASTPQGETQYF
TGTGCCAGCACCCCACAGGGGGAGACCCAGTACTTC
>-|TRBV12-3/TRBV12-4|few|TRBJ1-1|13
CASSPPGPKGAFF
TGTGCCAGCAGCCCCCCGGGACCCAAGGGAGCTTTCTTT
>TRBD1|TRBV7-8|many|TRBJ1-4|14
CASSFGTVNEKLFF
TGTGCCAGCAGCTTCGGGACAGTTAATGAAAAACTGTTTTTT
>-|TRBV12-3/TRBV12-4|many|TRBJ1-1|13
CASSQTLRTEAFF
TGTGCCAGCAGCCAAACCTTAAGGACTGAAGCTTTCTTT
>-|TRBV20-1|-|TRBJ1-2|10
CSARITGYTF
TGCAGTGCTAGAATTACTGGCTACACCTTC
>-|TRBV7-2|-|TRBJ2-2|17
CASSLEVLGGNTGELFF
TGTGCCAGCAGCTTAGAGGTGTTGGGAGGGAACACCGGGGAGCTGTTTTTT
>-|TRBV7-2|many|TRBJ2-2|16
CASSFRSPVAPGELFF
TGTGCCAGCAGCTTTCGATCCCCGGTAGCGCCCGGGGAGCTGTTTTTT
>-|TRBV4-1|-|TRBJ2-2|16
CASSQDPGTNTGELFF
TGCGCCAGCAGCCAAGATCCGGGAACGAACACTGGGGAGCTGTTTTTT
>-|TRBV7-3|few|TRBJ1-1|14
CASSLTGPNTEAFF
TGTGCCAGCAGCTTGACGGGGCCGAACACTGAAGCTTTCTTT
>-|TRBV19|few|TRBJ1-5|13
CASSIVKNQPQHF
TGTGCCAGTAGTATAGTTAAGAATCAGCCCCAGCATTTT
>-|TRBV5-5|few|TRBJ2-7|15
CASSFGVGATYEQYF
TGTGCCAGCAGCTTTGGGGTGGGAGCGACCTACGAGCAGTACTTC
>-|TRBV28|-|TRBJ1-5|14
CASRPDSKSRPQHF
TGTGCCAGCAGACCCGACAGTAAGTCGCGGCCCCAGCATTTT
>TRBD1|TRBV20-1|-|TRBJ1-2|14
CSARLTGGWYGYTF
TGCAGTGCTAGACTGACAGGGGGTTGGTATGGCTACACCTTC
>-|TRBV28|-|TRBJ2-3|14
CASSLYGIGDTQYF
TGTGCCAGCAGTTTATACGGGATTGGAGATACGCAGTATTTT
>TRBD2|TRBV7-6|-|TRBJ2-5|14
CASSPRTSGETQYF
TGTGCCAGCAGCCCTCGGACTAGCGGAGAGACCCAGTACTTC
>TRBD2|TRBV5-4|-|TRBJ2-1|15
CASSAAGGNGNEQFF
TGTGCCAGCAGTGCAGCGGGAGGTAATGGCAATGAGCAGTTCTTC
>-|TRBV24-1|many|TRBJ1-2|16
CATSDSGTAGHYGYTF
TGTGCCACCAGTGATTCCGGGACCGCCGGGCACTATGGCTACACCTTC
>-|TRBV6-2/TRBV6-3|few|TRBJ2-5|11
CASSEQETQYF
TGTGCCAGCAGTGAGCAAGAGACCCAGTACTTC
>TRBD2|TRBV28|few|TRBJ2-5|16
CASSPPSGRNQETQYF
TGTGCCAGCAGTCCGCCCTCCGGGAGGAACCAAGAGACCCAGTACTTC
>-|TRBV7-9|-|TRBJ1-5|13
CASSLVSNQPQHF
TGTGCCAGCAGCTTAGTGAGCAATCAGCCCCAGCATTTT
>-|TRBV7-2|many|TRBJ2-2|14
CASRSYTNTGELFF
TGTGCCAGCAGATCTTATACGAACACCGGGGAGCTGTTTTTT
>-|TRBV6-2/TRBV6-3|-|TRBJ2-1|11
CASSSNNEQFF
TGTGCCAGCAGTTCCAACAATGAGCAGTTCTTC
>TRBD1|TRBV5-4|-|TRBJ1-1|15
CASSLSTGANTEAFF
TGTGCCAGCAGCTTGAGCACAGGGGCGAACACTGAAGCTTTCTTT
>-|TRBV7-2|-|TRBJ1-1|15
CASSLRWVRNTEAFF
TGTGCCAGCAGCTTACGGTGGGTACGGAACACTGAAGCTTTCTTT
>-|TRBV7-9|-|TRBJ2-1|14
CASSLGTLGNEQFF
TGTGCCAGCAGCTTAGGGACCCTTGGGAATGAGCAGTTCTTC
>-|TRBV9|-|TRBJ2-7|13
CASSIGISYEQYF
TGTGCCAGCAGCATTGGTATCTCCTACGAGCAGTACTTC
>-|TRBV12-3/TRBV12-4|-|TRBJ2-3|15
CASRGRPSGTDTQYF
TGTGCCAGCAGAGGTAGGCCCAGTGGCACAGATACGCAGTATTTT
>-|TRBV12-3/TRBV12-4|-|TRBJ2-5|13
CASSSRVEETQYF
TGTGCCAGCAGTTCGAGGGTGGAAGAGACCCAGTACTTC
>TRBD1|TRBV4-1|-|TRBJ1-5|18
CASSQPGQGIDSNQPQHF
TGCGCCAGCAGCCAACCGGGACAGGGGATTGATAGCAATCAGCCCCAGCATTTT
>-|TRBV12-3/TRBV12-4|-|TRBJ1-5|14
CASSLGMGDQPQHF
TGTGCCAGCAGTTTAGGCATGGGGGATCAGCCCCAGCATTTT
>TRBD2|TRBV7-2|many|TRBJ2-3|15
CASSLREAVIDTQYF
TGTGCCAGCAGCTTGCGGGAGGCAGTAATAGATACGCAGTATTTT
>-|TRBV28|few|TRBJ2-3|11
CASSSQDTQYF
TGTGCCAGCAGTTCCCAAGATACGCAGTATTTT
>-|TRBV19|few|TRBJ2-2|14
CASSTDTNTGELFF
TGTGCCAGTAGTACGGACACGAACACCGGGGAGCTGTTTTTT
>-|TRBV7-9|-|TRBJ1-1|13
CDSSLLVNTEAFF
TGTGACAGCAGCTTATTAGTGAACACTGAAGCTTTCTTT
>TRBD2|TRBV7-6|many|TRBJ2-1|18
CASSLNLLSGLVGNEQFF
TGTGCCAGCAGCTTAAATCTACTCTCGGGACTAGTAGGGAATGAGCAGTTCTTC